The sequence of this T cell receptor beta chain was determined in a study of blood T cell repertoires in COVID-19. Study-wide context: COVID-19 samples from acute and convalescent phases originated in the United States, Italy and Spain. PBMCs, B-cell-depleted T cells, or T cells were the source of the cDNA or gDNA that made up the material.

CDR1 and CDR2 from the germline V gene are WNHNN and SYGVQD (reference sequence). This CDR3 spans 13 amino acids. Methods used by the authors: Quantification of nucleated cells was approximated via reference gene primer amplification. The assay was immunoSEQ multiplex PCR, and TCRdb's table has in-frame clones only and misses some. V and J calls and clone size are copied from that table; D and trimming were computed from the DNA. The repertoire holds fewer than 200,000 clones, with approximately 90% as singletons. Sequenced material: peripheral blood. This chain links TRBV10-1 with TRBJ2-7; the match to TRBD1 covers 7 bases. The sequence derives from a man between 18 and 35 years old who had recovered from COVID-19. CDR3 nucleotide sequence: TGCGCACTAAAGGGACAGCCCACCTACGAGCAGTACTTC. Its translation is CALKGQPTYEQYF.